The rows below give T cell receptor beta chains drawn from one sample of a study of blood T cell repertoires in COVID-19. TCRdb's table, derived via immunoSEQ multiplex PCR, lists solely in-frame clones and lacks some. The sample lists over 25,000 clones; almost 85% were seen once. The sample was peripheral blood. Receptors were obtained from a man older than 75 with active COVID-19. Both conserved end residues are part of each CDR3. D genes are given only for firm matches. For some rows the clone size is stated as once, few or many, or as a class when expanded; others skip it.

TRBD1,TRBJ2-7,.,TRBV29-1,CSVGQGSSYEQYF,TGCAGCGTTGGACAGGGTTCCTCCTACGAGCAGTACTTC
.,TRBJ1-2,medium-sized,TRBV5-6,CASSPTGNYGYTF,TGTGCCAGCAGCCCAACAGGCAACTATGGCTACACCTTC
TRBD1,TRBJ1-6,.,TRBV6-6,CASRTGVSYNSPLHF,TGTGCCAGCAGGACAGGGGTTTCATATAATTCACCCCTCCACTTT
TRBD2,TRBJ2-3,.,TRBV3-1/TRBV3-2,CASSHTSGGADTQYF,TGTGCCAGCAGCCATACTAGCGGGGGGGCAGATACGCAGTATTTT
.,TRBJ1-2,.,TRBV5-5,CASSPGQLNYGYTF,TGTGCCAGCAGCCCTGGACAGCTGAACTATGGCTACACCTTC
TRBD2,TRBJ2-1,.,TRBV28,CASSLLSSGTYNEQFF,TGTGCCAGCAGTTTATTGAGTAGCGGGACTTACAATGAGCAGTTCTTC
.,TRBJ1-2,.,TRBV9,CASQVGAPF,TGTGCCAGCCAGGTGGGGGCCCCCTTC
.,TRBJ2-3,.,TRBV13,CASSRVGPDTQYF,TGTGCCAGCAGTCGGGTAGGCCCAGATACGCAGTATTTT
TRBD1,TRBJ1-2,once,TRBV5-4,CASSPSGTGTRIVSGYTF,TGTGCCAGCAGCCCATCCGGGACAGGGACCCGTATTGTGTCTGGCTACACCTTC
.,TRBJ2-7,.,TRBV3-1/TRBV3-2,CASSQAAGGSYEQYF,TGTGCCAGCAGCCAAGCAGCGGGCGGTTCCTACGAGCAGTACTTC
.,TRBJ2-1,few,TRBV2,CAPRERSSYNEQFF,TGTGCCCCACGGGAGCGGAGCTCCTACAATGAGCAGTTCTTC
TRBD2,TRBJ2-3,.,TRBV9,CASSVDGLAGGRTDTQYF,TGTGCCAGCAGCGTAGATGGACTAGCGGGGGGGCGAACAGATACGCAGTATTTT
.,TRBJ2-1,once,TRBV19,CASSTIVGNEQFF,TGTGCCAGTAGTACCATTGTCGGCAATGAGCAGTTCTTC
TRBD2,TRBJ2-7,.,TRBV10-3,CAIRTSGNSYEQYF,TGTGCCATCAGGACTAGCGGGAACTCCTACGAGCAGTACTTC
.,TRBJ1-3,.,TRBV5-5,CASSLDTVLRSGNTIYF,TGTGCCAGCAGCTTGGATACAGTCCTCCGCTCTGGAAACACCATATATTTT
.,TRBJ2-1,.,TRBV11-2,CASSLAQGMAFF,TGTGCCAGCAGCTTGGCCCAGGGTATGGCGTTCTTC
.,TRBJ1-5,.,TRBV7-2,CASSTRGQHQPQHF,TGTGCCAGCAGCACTCGCGGGCAGCATCAGCCCCAGCATTTT